This T cell receptor beta chain comes out of a study of T cells expressing NK-cell markers. The overall study: It was sorted CD3+CD56-NKG2C+, CD3+CD56+NKG2C- and CD3+CD56+NKG2C+ T cells that provided the TCR beta repertoires. The study sequenced eight donors, seven HCMV-seropositive and one seronegative. Study-level results: These clonotypes additionally ranked first within the CD3+CD56-NKG2C+ fraction of a handful of donors. About 6 donors had dominant NKG2C+ clonotypes that comprised roughly 1.0-8% of their CD8+ T cells.

Note on this clonotype: What it binds is not known.

With the 5' RACE reads reprocessed, TCRdb shows one record per CDR3 protein and no DNA. The sample includes about 170,000 distinct CDR3 sequences. The CDR3 has 14 residues. CDR1 is SGHKS, CDR2 YYEKEE, per germline (reference sequence). This chain connects TRBV5-5 to TRBJ1-5. The sequenced sample consisted of blood T cells: a sorted CD56 or NKG2C T cell subset, CD4+ or CD8+ T cells, or bulk PBMC T cells (not recorded which). The clonotype comes from a man between 18 and 69 years old in good health. CDR3 protein: CASSLNAGNQPQHF.